The subject of this entry is one T cell receptor beta chain. Its antigen is not identified. These data are taken from a study of T cells after yellow fever vaccination. Study-wide results and limits: CD4 and CD8 compartments shared a small share of clonotypes, likely from convergent recombination. Researchers report a weaker secondary response that nonetheless peaked faster, day 5 versus 15.

Trimming took 2 bases from V and 5 from J, leaving 5 bases between them. The CDR3 has 11 amino acids. CDR1 is SGHNT and CDR2 is YYREEE in the germline V gene (reference sequence). TCRdb itself ran the 5' RACE reads through MiXCR, one entry per CDR3 protein. The data show a few hundred thousand distinct CDR3 sequences, around 19% seen once. The genes are TRBV5-4 and TRBJ2-7, with D uncertain. The input for sequencing was PBMCs, taken before the yellow fever booster vaccination. This receptor was identified in a man aged 18 to 30 who received the YFV17D yellow fever vaccine. This CDR3 is CASSLYDEQYF. The CDR3 region has the DNA TGTGCCAGCAGCTTATACGACGAGCAGTACTTC.